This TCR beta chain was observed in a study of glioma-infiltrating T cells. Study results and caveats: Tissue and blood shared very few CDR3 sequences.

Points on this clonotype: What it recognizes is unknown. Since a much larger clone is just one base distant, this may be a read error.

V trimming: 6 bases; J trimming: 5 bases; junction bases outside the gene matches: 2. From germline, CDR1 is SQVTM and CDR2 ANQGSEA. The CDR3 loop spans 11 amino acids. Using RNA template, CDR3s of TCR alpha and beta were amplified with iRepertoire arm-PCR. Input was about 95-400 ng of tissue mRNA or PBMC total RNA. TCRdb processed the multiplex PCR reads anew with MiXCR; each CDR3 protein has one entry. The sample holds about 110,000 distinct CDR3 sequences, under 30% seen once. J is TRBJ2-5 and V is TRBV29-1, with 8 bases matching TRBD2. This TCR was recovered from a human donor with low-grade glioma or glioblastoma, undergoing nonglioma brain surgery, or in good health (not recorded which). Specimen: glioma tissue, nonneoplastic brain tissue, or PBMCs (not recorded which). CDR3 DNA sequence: TGCAGCGTAACGGGGGGGGAGACCCAGTACTTC. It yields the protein CSVTGGETQYF.